This T cell receptor (beta chain) was profiled in a study of sequential checkpoint blockade in melanoma. Study context: Arm A got nivolumab then ipilimumab; arm B the reverse, 1:1. Each arm's sequence ended with maintenance nivolumab.

Looked up from germline, CDR1 is LNHDA and CDR2 is SQIVND (reference sequence). Trimming stripped 7 bases from V and 1 base from J, with 10 bases between. The CDR3 consists of 13 residues. This sample's treatment: randomized to nivolumab then ipilimumab (arm A) or the reverse (arm B). Live CD3+CD8+ CD19− CD56− cells were sorted from PBMCs. Data came from immunoSEQ multiplex PCR; TCRdb stores just in-frame clones and leaves some out. Of over 25,000 clones listed, 60% to 80% are singletons. The chain joins TRBV19 to TRBJ1-1, with a possible D match to TRBD1 (6 bases). The sequence was obtained from a human donor with melanoma. The source material was CD8+ T cells sorted from blood (inferred from file names), sampled from a patient given nivolumab and ipilimumab in sequence. CDR3: CASNLGGNTEAFF. CDR3 sequence (DNA): TGTGCCAGTAACCTAGGGGGGAACACTGAAGCTTTCTTT.